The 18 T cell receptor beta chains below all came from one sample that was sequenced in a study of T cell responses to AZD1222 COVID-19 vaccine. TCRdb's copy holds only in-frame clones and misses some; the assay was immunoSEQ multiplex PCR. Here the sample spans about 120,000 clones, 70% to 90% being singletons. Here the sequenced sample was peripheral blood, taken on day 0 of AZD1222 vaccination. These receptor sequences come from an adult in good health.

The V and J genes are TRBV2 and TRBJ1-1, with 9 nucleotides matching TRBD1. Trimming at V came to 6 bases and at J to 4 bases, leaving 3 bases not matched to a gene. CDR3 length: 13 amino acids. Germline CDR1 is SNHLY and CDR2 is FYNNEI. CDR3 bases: TGTGCCAGCAGAGGACAGGGGTTCACTGAAGCTTTCTTT. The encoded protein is CASRGQGFTEAFF. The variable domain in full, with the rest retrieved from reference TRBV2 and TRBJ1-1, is EPEVTQTPSHQVTQMGQEVILRCVPISNHLYFYWYRQILGQKVEFLVSFYNNEISEKSEIFDDQFSVERPDGSNFTLKIRSTKLEDSAMYFCASRGQGFTEAFFGQGTRLTVV.

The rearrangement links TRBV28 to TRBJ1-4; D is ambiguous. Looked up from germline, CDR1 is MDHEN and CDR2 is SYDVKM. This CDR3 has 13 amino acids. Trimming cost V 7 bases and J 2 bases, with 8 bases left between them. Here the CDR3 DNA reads TGTGCCAGCACACGGACGACTAATGAAAAACTGTTTTTT. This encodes CASTRTTNEKLFF.

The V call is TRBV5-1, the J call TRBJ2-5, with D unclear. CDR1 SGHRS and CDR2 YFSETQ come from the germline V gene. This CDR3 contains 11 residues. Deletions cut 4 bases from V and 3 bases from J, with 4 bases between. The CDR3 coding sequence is TGCGCCAGCAGCGTCGAAGAGACCCAGTACTTC. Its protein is CASSVEETQYF.

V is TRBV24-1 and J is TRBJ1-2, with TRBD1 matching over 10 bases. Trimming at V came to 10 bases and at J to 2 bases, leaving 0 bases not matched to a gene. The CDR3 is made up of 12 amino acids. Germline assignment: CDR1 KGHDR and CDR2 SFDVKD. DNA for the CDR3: TGTGCCACGGGACAGGGGAACTATGGCTACACCTTC. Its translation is CATGQGNYGYTF.

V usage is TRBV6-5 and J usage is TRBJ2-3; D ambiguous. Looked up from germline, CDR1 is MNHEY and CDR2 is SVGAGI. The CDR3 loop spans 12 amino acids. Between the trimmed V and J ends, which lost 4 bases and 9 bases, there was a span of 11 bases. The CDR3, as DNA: TGTGCCAGCAGTTCCGGTGCTGGGACGCAGTATTTT. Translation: CASSSGAGTQYF.

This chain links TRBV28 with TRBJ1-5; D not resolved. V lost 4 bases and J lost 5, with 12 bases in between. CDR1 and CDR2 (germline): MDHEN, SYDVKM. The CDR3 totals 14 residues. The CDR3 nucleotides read TGTGCCAGCAGTTGGAATTTATACGATCAGCCCCAGCATTTT. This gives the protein CASSWNLYDQPQHF.

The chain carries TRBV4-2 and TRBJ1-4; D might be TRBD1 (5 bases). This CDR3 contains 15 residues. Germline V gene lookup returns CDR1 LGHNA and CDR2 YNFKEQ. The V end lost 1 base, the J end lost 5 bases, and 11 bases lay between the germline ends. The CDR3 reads CASSQVGRGNEKLFF. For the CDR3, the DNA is TGTGCCAGCAGCCAAGTGGGCCGGGGCAATGAAAAACTGTTTTTT.

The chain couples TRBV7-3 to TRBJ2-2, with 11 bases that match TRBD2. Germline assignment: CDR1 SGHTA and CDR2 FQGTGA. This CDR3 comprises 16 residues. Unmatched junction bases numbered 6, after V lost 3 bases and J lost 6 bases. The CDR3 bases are TGTGCCAGCAGCTTTGTAGCGGGAGGGTCGGCCGGGGAGCTGTTTTTT. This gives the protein CASSFVAGGSAGELFF. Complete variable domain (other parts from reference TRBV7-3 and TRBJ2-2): GAGVSQTPSNKVTEKGKYVELRCDPISGHTALYWYRQSLGQGPEFLIYFQGTGAADDSGLPNDRFFAVRPEGSVSTLKIQRTERGDSAVYLCASSFVAGGSAGELFFGEGSRLTVL.

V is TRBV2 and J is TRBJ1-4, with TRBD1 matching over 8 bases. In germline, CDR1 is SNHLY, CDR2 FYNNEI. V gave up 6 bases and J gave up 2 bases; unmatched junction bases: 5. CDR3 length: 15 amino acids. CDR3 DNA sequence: TGTGCCAGCAGCGCTACAGGGGGTACTAATGAAAAACTGTTTTTT. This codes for CASSATGGTNEKLFF.

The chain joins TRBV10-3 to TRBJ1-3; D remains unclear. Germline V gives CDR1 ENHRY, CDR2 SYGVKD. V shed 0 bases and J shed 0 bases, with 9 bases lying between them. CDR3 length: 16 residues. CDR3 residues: CAISESLQNSGNTIYF. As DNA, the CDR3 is TGTGCCATCAGTGAGTCTCTACAGAACTCTGGAAACACCATATATTTT.

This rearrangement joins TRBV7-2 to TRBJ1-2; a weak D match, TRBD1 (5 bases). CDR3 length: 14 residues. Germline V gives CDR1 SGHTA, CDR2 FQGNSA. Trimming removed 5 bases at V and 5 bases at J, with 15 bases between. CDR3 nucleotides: TGTGCCAGCAGCCCTGGGGCACAGTTGTATGGCTACACCTTC. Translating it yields CASSPGAQLYGYTF. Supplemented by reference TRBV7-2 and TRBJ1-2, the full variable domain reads GAGVSQSPSNKVTEKGKDVELRCDPISGHTALYWYRQSLGQGLEFLIYFQGNSAPDKSGLPSDRFSAERTGGSVSTLTIQRTQQEDSAVYLCASSPGAQLYGYTFGSGTRLTVV.

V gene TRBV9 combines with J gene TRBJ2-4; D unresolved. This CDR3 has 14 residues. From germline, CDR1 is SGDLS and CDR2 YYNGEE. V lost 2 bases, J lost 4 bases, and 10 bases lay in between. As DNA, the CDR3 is TGTGCCAGCAGCGTCCATACCGAAAAAAACATTCAGTACTTC. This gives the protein CASSVHTEKNIQYF.

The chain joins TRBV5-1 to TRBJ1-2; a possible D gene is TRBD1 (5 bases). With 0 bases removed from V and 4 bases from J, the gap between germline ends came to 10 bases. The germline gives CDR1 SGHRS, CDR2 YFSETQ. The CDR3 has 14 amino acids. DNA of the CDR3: TGCGCCAGCAGCTTGGGGGACGGAATCTATGGCTACACCTTC. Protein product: CASSLGDGIYGYTF.

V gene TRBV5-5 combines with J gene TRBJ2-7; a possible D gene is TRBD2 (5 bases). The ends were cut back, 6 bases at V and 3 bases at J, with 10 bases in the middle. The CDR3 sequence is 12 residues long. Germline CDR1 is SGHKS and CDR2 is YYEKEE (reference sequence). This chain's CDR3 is CASTLEGYEQYF. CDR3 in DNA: TGTGCCAGCACCCTAGAGGGCTACGAGCAGTACTTC.

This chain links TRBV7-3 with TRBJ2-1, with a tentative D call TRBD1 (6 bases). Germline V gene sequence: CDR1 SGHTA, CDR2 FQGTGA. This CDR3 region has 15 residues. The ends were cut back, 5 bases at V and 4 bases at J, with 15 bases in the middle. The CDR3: CASSPDRDIYNEQFF. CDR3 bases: TGTGCCAGCAGCCCTGACCGGGACATATACAATGAGCAGTTCTTC.

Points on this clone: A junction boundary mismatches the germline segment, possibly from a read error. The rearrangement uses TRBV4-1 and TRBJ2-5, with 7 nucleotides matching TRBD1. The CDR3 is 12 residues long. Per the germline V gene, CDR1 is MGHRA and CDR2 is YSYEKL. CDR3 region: CASSQGTVPLNF. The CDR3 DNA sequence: TGCGCCAGCAGCCAGGGGACAGTGCCTCTGAACTTC.

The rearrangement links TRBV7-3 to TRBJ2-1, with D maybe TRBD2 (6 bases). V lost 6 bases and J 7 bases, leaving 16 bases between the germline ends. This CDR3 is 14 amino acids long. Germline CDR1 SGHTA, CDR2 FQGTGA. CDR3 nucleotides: TGTGCCAGCAGTAGAGGAGGGTCTAGTAATGAGCAGTTCTTC. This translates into CASSRGGSSNEQFF.

CDR3 sequence (DNA): TGTGCCAGCAGTGAACAGGGGGAGGGCGGCTACACCTTC. This codes for CASSEQGEGGYTF. V and J are TRBV2 and TRBJ1-2, with 7 bases matching TRBD1. The V gene's germline CDR1 is SNHLY and CDR2 FYNNEI. The CDR3 is made up of 13 amino acids. V was clipped by 2 bases and J by 8 bases; unmatched bases: 5.